A single sample gave rise to the 19 T cell receptor beta chains below, sequenced in a study of radiation and T cells in renal cell carcinoma. Profiled with immunoSEQ multiplex PCR; TCRdb holds only in-frame clones, not every one. The data hold approximately 86,000 clones, with roughly 80% observed a single time. Time point in this sample: blood 4 weeks post-SBRT, at nephrectomy. Treatment of the sample: 15 Gy SBRT to primary tumor, nephrectomy 4 weeks later. Sequenced here: blood, sampled from a patient whose treatment included radiotherapy and nephrectomy. These receptors came from a man aged 45-65 years with renal cell carcinoma.

This rearrangement joins TRBV30 to TRBJ1-1; D gene ambiguous. Deletions cut 1 base from V and 0 bases from J, with 3 bases between. Germline CDR1 is GTSNPN and CDR2 is SVGIG (reference sequence). This CDR3 has 12 amino acids. The CDR3 nucleotides read TGTGCCTGGAGTGGCATGAACACTGAAGCTTTCTTT. It yields the protein CAWSGMNTEAFF.

This chain links TRBV2 with TRBJ2-1; tentative D call: TRBD2 (6 bases). Germline CDR1 is SNHLY and CDR2 is FYNNEI. V lost 4 bases and J 1 base, leaving 14 bases between the germline ends. The CDR3 sequence is 16 residues long. The CDR3 here is CASSGAYAGSYNEQFF. DNA for the CDR3: TGTGCCAGCAGTGGGGCGTACGCGGGGTCCTACAATGAGCAGTTCTTC.

This sequence joins TRBV10-2 and TRBJ1-1; D gene uncertain. The ends were cut back, 3 bases at V and 1 base at J, with 15 bases in the middle. The CDR3 is made up of 16 amino acids. The germline gives CDR1 WSHSY, CDR2 SAAADI. The CDR3 DNA follows: TGCGCCAGCAGTGATAGGTTTAGAGACAAGAACACTGAAGCTTTCTTT. Residues: CASSDRFRDKNTEAFF.

This chain links TRBV18 with TRBJ2-7; D unclear. The length of the CDR3 is 12 residues. Per the germline V gene, CDR1 is KGHSH and CDR2 is LQKENI. V was trimmed by 6 bases and J by 4 bases, leaving 10 bases between them. CDR3 region: CASSLERYEQYF. The CDR3 bases are TGTGCCAGCTCCCTAGAGAGATACGAGCAGTACTTC.

The V gene is TRBV19, the J gene TRBJ1-2; 9 nucleotides line up with TRBD1. The CDR3 loop spans 15 amino acids. V dropped 4 bases and J dropped 4; count of bases not matched to a gene: 7. The germline gives CDR1 LNHDA, CDR2 SQIVND (reference sequence). CDR3 loop: CASSTVGQGAYGYTF. CDR3 in DNA: TGTGCCAGTAGTACCGTGGGACAGGGAGCCTATGGCTACACCTTC.

In the case of this clone: The junction departs from germline at one end; a sequencing error may be responsible. The chain links TRBV7-9 to TRBJ1-6; D gene unclear. The CDR3 is 12 residues long. Germline assignment: CDR1 SEHNR and CDR2 FQNEAQ (reference sequence). The CDR3 protein is CASNLVDSPLHF. The CDR3 DNA follows: TGTGCCAGCAACTTAGTCGATTCACCCCTCCACTTT.

This clone has only one observation. V is TRBV5-1 and J is TRBJ1-1; TRBD1 matches 8 bases. Germline V CDR1 and CDR2: SGHRS, YFSETQ. The CDR3 length is 15 residues. With 3 bases clipped from V and 6 bases from J, the junction kept 10 bases outside the gene matches. The DNA for the CDR3 is TGCGCCAGCAGCTCCGGCCGGACAGGGAGCGCTGAAGCTTTCTTT. This gives the protein CASSSGRTGSAEAFF.

The chain couples TRBV5-4 to TRBJ2-3, with 7 bases fitting TRBD1. The CDR3 extends over 16 amino acids. J lost 3 bases, V lost 3 bases, and 10 bases had no gene match. The germline CDR1 and CDR2 sequences are SGHNT and YYREEE (reference sequence). CDR3 amino acids: CASSSGQATSTDTQYF. The DNA of the CDR3 is TGTGCCAGCAGCTCCGGACAGGCGACAAGTACAGATACGCAGTATTTT.

V gene TRBV7-9 combines with J gene TRBJ2-5, with unresolved D. CDR3 length equals 17 residues. Between the trimmed V and J ends, which lost 4 bases and 3 bases, there was a span of 21 bases. CDR1 and CDR2 from the germline V gene are SEHNR and FQNEAQ (reference sequence). In DNA form, the CDR3 reads TGTGCCAGCAGCTCCCATTTTGGTGGGCTAGTAAAAGAGACCCAGTACTTC. It is translated as CASSSHFGGLVKETQYF.

The chain links TRBV5-1 to TRBJ1-1; the D is unclear. The V gene's germline CDR1 is SGHRS and CDR2 YFSETQ. V gave up 6 bases and J gave up 1 base, with 10 bases separating them. This CDR3 has 13 residues. This CDR3 reads CASTGVANTEAFF. The CDR3 coding sequence is TGCGCCAGCACCGGGGTGGCGAACACTGAAGCTTTCTTT.

V usage is TRBV9 and J usage is TRBJ2-1; 8 bases align to TRBD1. The CDR3 is made up of 16 amino acids. The V gene end was trimmed by 3 bases and the J gene end by 9 bases; junction bases not matched to a gene: 14. Germline V gene data show CDR1 as SGDLS and CDR2 as YYNGEE. Here the CDR3 reads CASSDIDRGGDGEQFF. The CDR3 coding sequence is TGTGCCAGCAGCGATATTGACAGGGGCGGGGATGGTGAGCAGTTCTTC.

The chain has TRBV19 and TRBJ2-2, with a weak D call TRBD1 (5 bases). Deletions cut 5 bases from V and 8 bases from J, with 21 bases between. The V gene's germline CDR1 is LNHDA and CDR2 SQIVND (reference sequence). This CDR3 comprises 16 residues. The CDR3 sequence is CASSLIDGAGKGELFF. CDR3 in DNA: TGTGCCAGTAGTCTGATCGATGGGGCAGGGAAAGGGGAGCTGTTTTTT.

J is TRBJ2-7 and V is TRBV15, with 10 nucleotides matching TRBD2. This CDR3 comprises 14 residues. Germline-derived CDR1 and CDR2 are LNHNV and YYDKDF (reference sequence). The trim removed 2 bases at V and 5 bases at J, leaving 3 bases unmatched. CDR3 region: CATSRFGLADEQYF. DNA for the CDR3: TGTGCCACCAGCAGATTCGGACTAGCGGACGAGCAGTACTTC.

The rearrangement links TRBV9 to TRBJ2-3; 7 bases match TRBD2. The V gene end was trimmed by 3 bases and the J gene end by 0 bases; junction bases not matched to a gene: 4. The germline V gene has CDR1 SGDLS and CDR2 YYNGEE. This CDR3 has 15 residues. Written as DNA, the CDR3 is TGTGCCAGCAGCGGCGGGAGTTGGAGCACAGATACGCAGTATTTT. As protein: CASSGGSWSTDTQYF.

The genes are TRBV5-1 and TRBJ2-7; the match to TRBD1 covers 8 bases. Looked up from germline, CDR1 is SGHRS and CDR2 is YFSETQ. Germline trimming cut 4 bases from V and 2 bases from J; bases unmatched to any gene: 5. The CDR3 spans 14 residues. The CDR3, as DNA: TGCGCCAGCAGCGAGACAGGGGCTACCTACGAGCAGTACTTC. It encodes CASSETGATYEQYF.

This chain joins TRBV2 and TRBJ2-7; TRBD1 or TRBD2 may be the D gene (6 bases each). CDR1 is SNHLY, CDR2 FYNNEI, per germline. The CDR3 sequence is 12 residues long. V lost 6 bases and J 9 bases, leaving 15 bases between the germline ends. CDR3 residues: CASRLEGDRQYF. The CDR3 DNA reads as TGTGCCAGCAGATTGGAGGGGGATCGGCAGTACTTC.

The sample holds a few counts of this clone. This chain connects TRBV15 to TRBJ1-4; D unclear. Trimming removed 0 bases from V and 8 bases from J, with 16 bases in between. Germline CDR1 reads LNHNV; CDR2 reads YYDKDF (reference sequence). This CDR3 contains 16 residues. The CDR3 reads CATSRDMTRPSEKLFF. CDR3 sequence (DNA): TGTGCCACCAGCAGAGACATGACCAGGCCTTCCGAAAAACTGTTTTTT.

The chain is built from TRBV4-2 and TRBJ2-1, with 7 bases identical to TRBD2. This CDR3 is built from 17 residues. CDR1 LGHNA and CDR2 YNFKEQ come from the germline V gene. Germline trimming cut 1 base from V and 0 bases from J; bases unmatched to any gene: 6. In DNA form, the CDR3 reads TGTGCCAGCAGCCAAGGTCCACTAGCGAACTCCTACAATGAGCAGTTCTTC. Translation: CASSQGPLANSYNEQFF.

This clone has just a few counts. The rearrangement links TRBV4-2 to TRBJ2-5, with 9 bases that match TRBD2. The CDR3 loop spans 17 amino acids. The ends lost 0 bases at V and 5 bases at J; junction bases unmatched: 10. Germline-derived CDR1 and CDR2 are LGHNA and YNFKEQ. CDR3 protein: CASSQDLAGALGETQYF. The CDR3 bases are TGTGCCAGCAGCCAAGATTTAGCGGGAGCGCTTGGGGAGACCCAGTACTTC.